These 26 T cell receptor beta chains originate from one sample sequenced in a study of CD8 T cells in ankylosing spondylitis. TCRdb recomputed calls from the 5' RACE reads with MiXCR, one row per CDR3 protein. The table has 150,000 to 250,000 distinct CDR3 sequences, around 13% seen once. What was sequenced was blood, either unsorted or a sorted T cell fraction (not recorded which). The receptors were gathered from a male donor with ankylosing spondylitis or in good health (not recorded which).

The chain is built from TRBV7-6 and TRBJ2-3; 10 nucleotides match TRBD2. The CDR3 spans 18 residues. The V gene end was trimmed by 5 bases and the J gene end by 0 bases; junction bases not matched to a gene: 11. The germline V gene has CDR1 SGHVS and CDR2 FNYEAQ. This CDR3 is CASSRGVLAGASTDTQYF. Here the CDR3 DNA reads TGTGCCAGCAGCCGCGGTGTGCTAGCGGGAGCCAGCACAGATACGCAGTATTTT.

This clonotype was seen only a few times. CDR3 sequence: CASSFGLSTEAFF. The CDR3 bases are TGTGCCAGCAGCTTTGGATTGAGCACTGAAGCTTTCTTT. The gene calls are TRBV5-6 and TRBJ1-1; D remains unclear. CDR3 length equals 13 residues. Germline V lookup: CDR1 SGHDT, CDR2 YYEEEE. V was pared by 2 bases and J by 4 bases, with 9 bases between.

This clonotype was recorded a few times. The V and J genes are TRBV14 and TRBJ2-5; D unresolved. Germline V gene data show CDR1 as SGHDN and CDR2 as FVKESK. The CDR3 spans 13 residues. The V and J ends lost 2 bases and 2 bases respectively, with 6 bases between them. The CDR3 sequence: CASSQYNQETQYF. The CDR3 DNA is TGTGCCAGCAGCCAATACAATCAAGAGACCCAGTACTTC.

The chain recombines TRBV4-2 with TRBJ1-1; D is unclear. CDR1 and CDR2 from the germline V gene are LGHNA and YNFKEQ. This CDR3 is 13 amino acids long. The V end was cut by 5 bases, the J end by 2 bases, with 9 bases between. The DNA of the CDR3 is TGTGCCAGCAGCGCGCGGTCCAACACTGAAGCTTTCTTT. Encoded protein: CASSARSNTEAFF.

Many counts were recorded for this clonotype. This rearrangement joins TRBV5-6 to TRBJ2-5; D is perhaps TRBD1 (6 bases). This CDR3 has 13 residues. V dropped 1 base and J dropped 5 bases, with 9 bases sitting between them. Germline V gene lookup returns CDR1 SGHDT and CDR2 YYEEEE. The CDR3 nucleotides are TGTGCCAGCAGCTTGACAGGGTGGGAGACCCAGTACTTC. Amino acids: CASSLTGWETQYF.

Ten or more counts support this clonotype. In DNA, the CDR3 is TGTGCCACCTCTTCGGGAGTACCCGACGAGCAGTACTTC. Translated, it gives CATSSGVPDEQYF. This chain joins TRBV12-3 or TRBV12-4 and TRBJ2-7, with D possibly TRBD2 on 6 matching bases. The V and J ends lost 10 bases and 5 bases respectively, with 18 bases between them. This CDR3 has 13 residues.

J is TRBJ2-7 and V is TRBV20-1; TRBD1 might be the D (6 bases). The CDR3 runs 14 residues. V was cut by 0 bases and J by 5 bases, with 14 bases left in between. Germline loops: CDR1 DFQATT, CDR2 SNEGSKA (reference sequence). Written as DNA, the CDR3 is TGCAGTGCTAGAGACAATGTTGGGGGCCACGAGCAGTACTTC. Encoded protein: CSARDNVGGHEQYF.

The chain couples TRBV2 to TRBJ1-1, with 9 bases matching TRBD1. V lost 4 bases, J lost 4 bases, and 4 bases stayed unmatched. There are 14 residues in the CDR3. Per germline, CDR1 SNHLY and CDR2 FYNNEI. Here the CDR3 reads CASSGGQGPTEAFF. CDR3 DNA sequence: TGTGCCAGCAGTGGCGGACAGGGGCCCACTGAAGCTTTCTTT.

This clonotype was seen ten or more times. The chain employs TRBV5-6 and TRBJ1-3, with no clear D. V gave up 2 bases and J gave up 0 bases, with 6 bases separating them. Germline V gives CDR1 SGHDT, CDR2 YYEEEE. This CDR3 is 14 amino acids long. The CDR3 is CASSFAASGNTIYF. CDR3 DNA: TGTGCCAGCAGCTTTGCAGCCTCTGGAAACACCATATATTTT.

The sample holds a few counts of this clonotype. The chain has TRBV6-5 and TRBJ2-7; TRBD1 matches at 7 bases. CDR3 length: 14 amino acids. Losses at the gene ends were 3 bases for V and 3 bases for J; bases not matched to a gene: 5. Germline lookup yields CDR1 MNHEY and CDR2 SVGAGI. The CDR3 region is CASSYADRYYEQYF. CDR3 DNA: TGTGCCAGCAGTTATGCGGACAGGTACTACGAGCAGTACTTC.

The CDR3 DNA reads as TGCAGTGCTTCTACTAGCGGTTACAATGAGCAGTTCTTC. Translated: CSASTSGYNEQFF. This rearrangement joins TRBV20-1 to TRBJ2-1; 8 bases map to TRBD2. The CDR3 covers 13 residues. CDR1 DFQATT and CDR2 SNEGSKA come from the germline V gene (reference sequence). V lost 5 bases and J lost 4; bases outside the gene matches: 4.

In its sample, this clonotype was seen a few times. The chain is built from TRBV4-1 and TRBJ1-1; D unresolved. This CDR3 region has 13 residues. Trimming stripped 1 base from V and 3 bases from J, with 6 bases between. Germline V CDR1 and CDR2: MGHRA, YSYEKL. Here the CDR3 DNA reads TGCGCCAGCAGCCAAGCAGAACACACTGAAGCTTTCTTT. This gives the protein CASSQAEHTEAFF.

At least ten counts were recorded for this clonotype. The rearrangement joins TRBV6-5 to TRBJ1-6; D gene ambiguous. CDR1 is MNHEY and CDR2 is SVGAGI in the germline V gene. This CDR3 contains 14 residues. Trimming stripped 0 bases from V and 8 bases from J, with 8 bases between. The CDR3 here is CASSYSNGDSPLHF. The CDR3 DNA is TGTGCCAGCAGTTACTCGAACGGCGATTCACCCCTCCACTTT.

This clonotype was seen only a few times. The rearrangement links TRBV14 to TRBJ2-3; no definite D call. This CDR3 contains 13 residues. Germline CDR1 and CDR2: SGHDN and FVKESK. V shed 3 bases and J shed 2 bases, with 6 bases lying between them. This CDR3 is CASSQMVTDTQYF. The CDR3 coding sequence is TGTGCCAGCAGCCAGATGGTCACAGATACGCAGTATTTT.

This clonotype has more than one count but fewer than ten. The CDR3 region is CASSPSQGMNTEAFF. In nucleotides, the CDR3 is TGCGCCAGCAGCCCCTCGCAGGGCATGAACACTGAAGCTTTCTTT. This sequence joins TRBV5-1 and TRBJ1-1; weak D call: TRBD1 (5 bases). The V and J ends lost 4 bases and 0 bases respectively, with 13 bases between them. The germline CDR1 and CDR2 sequences are SGHRS and YFSETQ. The CDR3 spans 15 residues.

The chain links TRBV9 to TRBJ2-5; D possibly uses TRBD1 or TRBD2 (5 bases each). This CDR3 comprises 17 residues. CDR1 and CDR2 (germline): SGDLS, YYNGEE. Trimming shortened V by 4 bases and J by 5 bases, and 24 bases separated the two germline ends. The DNA for the CDR3 is TGTGCCAGCAGCTTCAATGGGGACCCCCAAGAATGGGAGACCCAGTACTTC. Residues: CASSFNGDPQEWETQYF.

In this sample, this clonotype turned up many times. The chain combines TRBV5-1 with TRBJ1-4; 10 nucleotides match TRBD1. CDR3 length: 15 residues. The germline V gene encodes CDR1 SGHRS and CDR2 YFSETQ. V was clipped by 3 bases and J by 8 bases; unmatched bases: 7. CDR3 in DNA: TGCGCCAGCAGCTACAAAGGGACAGGGGACGAAAAACTGTTTTTT. Translating it yields CASSYKGTGDEKLFF. Supplemented by reference TRBV5-1 and TRBJ1-4, the full variable domain reads KAGVTQTPRYLIKTRGQQVTLSCSPISGHRSVSWYQQTPGQGLQFLFEYFSETQRNKGNFPGRFSGRQFSNSRSEMNVSTLELGDSALYLCASSYKGTGDEKLFFGSGTQLSVL.

In nucleotides, the CDR3 is TGTGCCAGCAGTCGTTCCGGGGGCCAAGAGACCCAGTACTTC. This sequence encodes CASSRSGGQETQYF. This sequence joins TRBV27 and TRBJ2-5; TRBD2 is a possible D gene (6 bases). Per the germline V gene, CDR1 is MNHEY and CDR2 is SMNVEV (reference sequence). This CDR3 comprises 14 residues. Trimming shortened V by 5 bases and J by 1 base, and 11 bases separated the two germline ends.

The sample holds a few counts of this clonotype. The chain recombines TRBV6-1 with TRBJ1-4; D remains unclear. The germline gives CDR1 MNHNS, CDR2 SASEGT. The CDR3 has 15 residues. Trimming pared 1 base from V and 4 bases from J, leaving 10 bases between. The CDR3 coding sequence is TGTGCCAGCAGTGAAGGTGACCACCTTAATGAAAAACTGTTTTTT. This gives the protein CASSEGDHLNEKLFF.

V and J are TRBV27 and TRBJ2-5; 8 bases line up with TRBD1. The CDR3 runs 15 residues. Germline V gene data show CDR1 as MNHEY and CDR2 as SMNVEV (reference sequence). Trimming cost V 3 bases and J 5 bases; bases outside gene matches: 8. This CDR3 reads CASSLRAGGVETQYF. The CDR3 coding sequence is TGTGCCAGCAGTTTGAGGGCAGGGGGCGTCGAGACCCAGTACTTC.

The V and J genes are TRBV29-1 and TRBJ2-7; TRBD1 aligns across 7 bases. Germline V lookup: CDR1 SQVTM, CDR2 ANQGSEA. This CDR3 has 13 amino acids. Germline trimming cut 7 bases from V and 3 bases from J; bases unmatched to any gene: 9. In DNA, the CDR3 is TGCAGCGCCCACGGACAGGAGAGCTACGAGCAGTACTTC. This codes for CSAHGQESYEQYF.

This clonotype was seen only a few times. The gene calls are TRBV5-6 and TRBJ2-3; 8 nucleotides agree with TRBD1. Germline CDR1 is SGHDT and CDR2 is YYEEEE. V shed 5 bases, J shed 2 bases, and the junction held 7 bases outside the gene matches. This CDR3 has 15 amino acids. The CDR3 sequence: CASSSSDRVTDTQYF. For the CDR3, the DNA is TGTGCCAGCAGTTCCTCGGACAGGGTCACAGATACGCAGTATTTT.

This clonotype was counted a few times. The CDR3 reads CASSQVRPGGNGNQPQHF. For the CDR3, the DNA is TGCGCCAGCAGCCAAGTAAGACCCGGGGGCAATGGCAATCAGCCCCAGCATTTT. This chain connects TRBV4-1 to TRBJ1-5; D is perhaps TRBD1 (6 bases). Trimming cost V 1 base and J 2 bases, with 18 bases left between them. The CDR3 has 18 residues. Germline V CDR1 and CDR2: MGHRA, YSYEKL.

The V gene is TRBV7-9, the J gene TRBJ2-7, with 8 bases fitting TRBD2. The CDR3 consists of 15 residues. Germline CDR1 and CDR2: SEHNR and FQNEAQ (reference sequence). The V segment lost 6 bases and the J segment 1 base; nucleotides outside the gene matches: 8. CDR3 residues: CASSSGTRQSYEQYF. In DNA form, the CDR3 reads TGTGCCAGCAGTTCCGGGACTAGACAGTCCTACGAGCAGTACTTC.

The gene calls are TRBV6-1 and TRBJ1-5, with 8 bases matching TRBD1. Per the germline V gene, CDR1 is MNHNS and CDR2 is SASEGT. With V trimmed by 0 bases and J by 3 bases, 4 bases remained unmatched. The CDR3 is made up of 16 amino acids. CDR3 in DNA: TGTGCCAGCAGTGAAGCGACAGGGGCCCTCAATCAGCCCCAGCATTTT. It specifies CASSEATGALNQPQHF.

V is TRBV6-1 and J is TRBJ2-7; TRBD1 or TRBD2 may be the D gene (5 bases each). V shed 0 bases and J shed 6 bases, with 21 bases lying between them. The V gene's germline CDR1 is MNHNS and CDR2 SASEGT. CDR3 length: 17 residues. In DNA form, the CDR3 reads TGTGCCAGCAGTGAAGCCCCCACCGGGACCGGGAAACCCGAGCAGTACTTC. It yields the protein CASSEAPTGTGKPEQYF.